Listed here are 30 T cell receptor beta chains from one sample, sequenced in a study of blood T cell repertoires in COVID-19. The repertoire was sequenced with immunoSEQ multiplex PCR; TCRdb's copy has only in-frame clones and lacks some. The top ten hold roughly 2% of the sample, which has under 300,000 clones, over 80% seen once. The sequenced material came from peripheral blood. These TCRs come from a man between 25 and 39 years old who had recovered from COVID-19.

The chain carries TRBV27 and TRBJ1-4; no clear D. CDR1 MNHEY and CDR2 SMNVEV come from the germline V gene (reference sequence). The CDR3 is 15 amino acids. Trimming pared 2 bases from V and 8 bases from J, leaving 15 bases between. CDR3 nucleotides: TGTGCCAGCAGTTTACGCGGTATTGCGGGGGAAAAACTGTTTTTT. Its translation is CASSLRGIAGEKLFF.

In regard to this clone: Other DNA variants within this sample encode the same CDR3. V is TRBV3-1 (or the pseudogene TRBV3-2) and J is TRBJ1-2; D remains unclear. The ends were cut back, 0 bases at V and 2 bases at J, with 4 bases in the middle. Per the germline V gene, CDR1 is LGHDT and CDR2 is YNNKEL (reference sequence). This CDR3 is built from 13 residues. The CDR3 sequence: CASSQDRNYGYTF. The CDR3 bases are TGTGCCAGCAGCCAAGACAGAAACTATGGCTACACCTTC.

This sequence joins TRBV2 and TRBJ1-4; the match to TRBD1 covers 9 bases. The CDR3 runs 15 residues. J lost 10 bases, V lost 6 bases, and 12 bases had no gene match. Germline CDR1 reads SNHLY; CDR2 reads FYNNEI. CDR3 DNA sequence: TGTGCCAGCAGGAACCGGGACAGGGCAGGGGGAAAACTGTTTTTT. Amino acids: CASRNRDRAGGKLFF.

This clone has a single count. The CDR3 bases are TGTGCCAGCAGCTTCTCGGGGAGGGGGACTGAAGCTTTCTTT. Protein product: CASSFSGRGTEAFF. The chain carries TRBV11-2 and TRBJ1-1; D might be TRBD1 (6 bases). Trimming removed 3 bases at V and 5 bases at J, with 13 bases between. This CDR3 region has 14 residues. Germline CDR1 is SGHAT and CDR2 is FQNNGV.

The V and J genes are TRBV19 and TRBJ1-5; a possible D gene is TRBD1 (6 bases). In germline, CDR1 is LNHDA, CDR2 SQIVND (reference sequence). Trimming took 9 bases from V and 3 from J, leaving 12 bases between them. This CDR3 is 13 amino acids long. For the CDR3, the DNA is TGTGCCAGCAGGGACAAAGCCAATCAGCCCCAGCATTTT. It translates to CASRDKANQPQHF.

The chain joins TRBV11-2 to TRBJ1-1; possible D gene TRBD1, 6 bases. The germline CDR1 and CDR2 sequences are SGHAT and FQNNGV. V lost 6 bases, J lost 8 bases, and 16 bases lay in between. This CDR3 is built from 13 residues. In nucleotides, the CDR3 is TGTGCCAGCAGATTCCTCCTGGGACAAGAAGCTTTCTTT. Translated, it gives CASRFLLGQEAFF.

On this clone itself: The same CDR3 also results from other DNA sequences found in this sample. V is TRBV11-2 and J is TRBJ2-1, with 7 nucleotides matching TRBD2. Germline loops: CDR1 SGHAT, CDR2 FQNNGV. Trimming took 5 bases from V and 4 from J; bases not matched to a gene: 5. CDR3 length: 14 amino acids. CDR3 residues: CASSHGGEYNEQFF. In nucleotides, the CDR3 is TGTGCCAGCAGCCATGGGGGGGAGTACAATGAGCAGTTCTTC. The full variable domain, rest sourced from reference TRBV11-2 and TRBJ2-1, is EAGVAQSPRYKIIEKRQSVAFWCNPISGHATLYWYQQILGQGPKLLIQFQNNGVVDDSQLPKDRFSAERLKGVDSTLKIQPAKLEDSAVYLCASSHGGEYNEQFFGPGTRLTVL.

This chain uses TRBV27 with TRBJ2-2; tentatively, D is TRBD1 (5 bases). The CDR3 is 14 residues long. The V gene's germline CDR1 is MNHEY and CDR2 SMNVEV (reference sequence). The V and J ends lost 3 bases and 6 bases respectively, with 11 bases between them. CDR3 in amino acids: CASSFQGRAGELFF. CDR3 DNA: TGTGCCAGCAGTTTCCAGGGTCGCGCCGGGGAGCTGTTTTTT.

The rearrangement joins TRBV7-3 to TRBJ2-3; D remains unclear. With 0 bases removed from V and 5 bases from J, the gap between germline ends came to 12 bases. From germline, CDR1 is SGHTA and CDR2 FQGTGA. The CDR3 has 15 amino acids. The DNA for the CDR3 is TGTGCCAGCAGCTTAACACACGCGGATTTAGATACGCAGTATTTT. Its protein product is CASSLTHADLDTQYF.

The gene calls are TRBV20-1 and TRBJ2-1; no definite D call. Germline V CDR1 and CDR2: DFQATT, SNEGSKA (reference sequence). V lost 3 bases, J lost 7 bases, and 19 bases lay in between. The CDR3 consists of 15 residues. The CDR3 DNA reads as TGCAGTGCTAGTGGGGTGGAATTAGGCGGAAATGAGCAGTTCTTC. Translation gives CSASGVELGGNEQFF.

This clone has just a few counts. The V gene is TRBV11-2, the J gene TRBJ1-1, with D possibly matching TRBD1 (5 bases). The CDR3 is 14 residues long. The germline V and J ends were trimmed by 5 bases and 5 bases, with 15 bases remaining between them. Germline loops: CDR1 SGHAT, CDR2 FQNNGV. The CDR3 nucleotides are TGTGCCAGCAGCAAACAGGCCGCGATTACTGAAGCTTTCTTT. It encodes CASSKQAAITEAFF.

CDR3 in DNA: TGCAGCGTTGATACCCAGGGGGTGGTGGGGACCCAGTACTTC. Translated, it gives CSVDTQGVVGTQYF. V gene TRBV29-1 combines with J gene TRBJ2-5; TRBD1 aligns across 7 bases. Trimming took 3 bases from V and 7 from J; bases not matched to a gene: 11. The germline CDR1 and CDR2 sequences are SQVTM and ANQGSEA. The CDR3 is made up of 14 amino acids.

Only one count was recorded for this clone. The rearrangement links TRBV27 to TRBJ2-1; 7 bases agree with TRBD1. The length of the CDR3 is 14 residues. CDR1 and CDR2 (germline): MNHEY, SMNVEV (reference sequence). Trimming took 8 bases from V and 4 from J; bases not matched to a gene: 8. CDR3 loop: CASFRDRHYNEQFF. The CDR3 DNA reads TGTGCCAGCTTCAGGGACAGACATTACAATGAGCAGTTCTTC.

V gene TRBV28 combines with J gene TRBJ1-2; D is undetermined. This CDR3 contains 13 residues. The V gene lost 6 bases and the J gene lost 0 bases, with 8 bases spanning the gap. Looked up from germline, CDR1 is MDHEN and CDR2 is SYDVKM. CDR3 loop: CASRVGPNYGYTF. Here the CDR3 DNA reads TGTGCCAGCAGAGTGGGCCCTAACTATGGCTACACCTTC.

This clone has a handful of counts. The CDR3 coding sequence is TGTGCCAGCAGGTCCCAGGTCCAAGAGACCCAGTACTTC. Its protein product is CASRSQVQETQYF. The J gene is TRBJ2-5, the V gene TRBV7-2, with unresolved D. This CDR3 is built from 13 residues. The V end was cut by 6 bases, the J end by 1 base, with 9 bases between. Germline V gene data show CDR1 as SGHTA and CDR2 as FQGNSA.

J is TRBJ2-1 and V is TRBV28; 8 nucleotides line up with TRBD1. CDR1 is MDHEN, CDR2 SYDVKM, per germline. There are 13 residues in the CDR3. Losses at the gene ends were 8 bases for V and 3 bases for J; bases not matched to a gene: 3. CDR3 in amino acids: CASEGTGYNEQFF. The CDR3, as DNA: TGTGCCAGCGAAGGGACAGGCTACAATGAGCAGTTCTTC.

The chain joins TRBV2 to TRBJ2-5; 8 bases are shared with TRBD1. V trimming: 4 bases; J trimming: 5 bases; junction bases outside the gene matches: 6. The germline V gene has CDR1 SNHLY and CDR2 FYNNEI. The CDR3 consists of 14 residues. CDR3 DNA sequence: TGTGCCAGCAGTGCGCAGGGGGCGAGGGAGACCCAGTACTTC. This translates into CASSAQGARETQYF.

V gene TRBV5-6 combines with J gene TRBJ2-3, with D unresolved. The CDR3 is 14 amino acids. V lost 1 base, J lost 4 bases, and 10 bases lay in between. Germline lookup yields CDR1 SGHDT and CDR2 YYEEEE. Written as DNA, the CDR3 is TGTGCCAGCAGCTTGCTTAGAGTAGCAGATACGCAGTATTTT. Its translation is CASSLLRVADTQYF.

This chain connects TRBV28 to TRBJ2-1; TRBD2 is a possible D gene (6 bases). V was clipped by 4 bases and J by 4 bases, with 14 bases between them. This CDR3 is 15 amino acids long. Germline V lookup: CDR1 MDHEN, CDR2 SYDVKM. For the CDR3, the DNA is TGTGCCAGCAGTTCTTCCGGGGCGGGATACAATGAGCAGTTCTTC. It encodes CASSSSGAGYNEQFF.

The rearrangement joins TRBV7-9 to TRBJ2-7; 10 bases match TRBD1. The CDR3 contains 14 residues. V dropped 3 bases and J dropped 10; count of bases not matched to a gene: 9. Germline V gives CDR1 SEHNR, CDR2 FQNEAQ (reference sequence). DNA of the CDR3: TGTGCCAGCAGCTTTGACGGGACAGGGGAAGGCCAGTACTTC. It specifies CASSFDGTGEGQYF.

The chain employs TRBV6-5 and TRBJ2-5; 9 positions match TRBD2. The length of the CDR3 is 16 residues. Germline CDR1 MNHEY, CDR2 SVGAGI. Trimming removed 0 bases from V and 5 bases from J; junction bases left unmatched: 7. CDR3 sequence: CASSYSGGGARETQYF. Here the CDR3 DNA reads TGTGCCAGCAGTTACTCAGGCGGGGGGGCTCGCGAGACCCAGTACTTC.

V and J are TRBV9 and TRBJ2-1; TRBD2 aligns across 11 bases. Germline-derived CDR1 and CDR2 are SGDLS and YYNGEE. V dropped 3 bases and J dropped 7; count of bases not matched to a gene: 9. CDR3 size: 16 residues. CDR3: CASSGSSGGALNEQFF. DNA for the CDR3: TGTGCCAGCAGCGGGAGTAGCGGGGGGGCATTAAATGAGCAGTTCTTC.

The chain couples TRBV6-5 to TRBJ2-1, with D possibly TRBD1 on 5 matching bases. CDR1 and CDR2 (germline): MNHEY, SVGAGI. The ends were cut back, 3 bases at V and 2 bases at J, with 11 bases in the middle. The CDR3 contains 15 residues. The CDR3 loop is CASSYHDSTYNEQFF. The CDR3 nucleotides read TGTGCCAGCAGTTATCACGACAGCACCTACAATGAGCAGTTCTTC.

The gene calls are TRBV7-3 and TRBJ2-3, with D possibly being TRBD2 (5 bases). The CDR3 length is 15 residues. The V end was cut by 4 bases, the J end by 1 base, with 12 bases between. Germline-derived CDR1 and CDR2 are SGHTA and FQGTGA. Written as DNA, the CDR3 is TGTGCCAGCAGCTCCCGGACTGGAGGCACAGATACGCAGTATTTT. Encoded protein: CASSSRTGGTDTQYF.

The chain uses TRBV6-6 and TRBJ1-5; 7 bases map to TRBD1. Per germline, CDR1 MNHNY and CDR2 SVGAGI (reference sequence). Germline trimming cut 6 bases from V and 2 bases from J; bases unmatched to any gene: 4. The CDR3 loop spans 14 amino acids. The CDR3 spells CASSPGTGNQPQHF. Written as DNA, the CDR3 is TGTGCCAGCAGCCCCGGGACAGGCAATCAGCCCCAGCATTTT.

The chain joins TRBV5-1 to TRBJ2-3, with D perhaps TRBD2 (5 bases). V shed 3 bases and J shed 2 bases, with 13 bases lying between them. CDR1 and CDR2 from the germline V gene are SGHRS and YFSETQ. The CDR3 covers 15 residues. The DNA of the CDR3 is TGCGCCAGCAGCTCCCGGGGATCCGACACAGATACGCAGTATTTT. This gives the protein CASSSRGSDTDTQYF.

This clone was detected once. This chain joins TRBV5-5 and TRBJ2-3, with D tentatively TRBD1 (7 bases). Germline V gene data show CDR1 as SGHKS and CDR2 as YYEKEE (reference sequence). This CDR3 comprises 17 residues. V lost 0 bases and J 7 bases, leaving 21 bases between the germline ends. CDR3 nucleotides: TGTGCCAGCAGCTTGGAGTGGGGACAGCGGGTTATAAATACGCAGTATTTT. Amino acid sequence: CASSLEWGQRVINTQYF.

The V and J genes are TRBV6-1 and TRBJ1-2; weak D call: TRBD1 (6 bases). Trimming removed 2 bases at V and 7 bases at J, with 14 bases between. The length of the CDR3 is 14 residues. Germline CDR1 reads MNHNS; CDR2 reads SASEGT. The CDR3 reads CASSEYWGQIGYTF. For the CDR3, the DNA is TGTGCCAGCAGTGAATACTGGGGGCAAATTGGCTACACCTTC.

This chain uses TRBV12-3 or TRBV12-4 with TRBJ2-2; D uncertain. V lost 8 bases to trimming and J lost 5 bases, with 9 bases between them. CDR3 length: 12 residues. The CDR3 bases are TGTGCCAGCGATGACAAAACCGGGGAGCTGTTTTTT. Translating it yields CASDDKTGELFF.

The rearrangement uses TRBV18 and TRBJ2-7, with 13 nucleotides matching TRBD2. Germline-derived CDR1 and CDR2 are KGHSH and LQKENI. The CDR3 has 18 amino acids. Germline trimming cut 6 bases from V and 0 bases from J; bases unmatched to any gene: 11. The CDR3 loop is CASSRGTSGGALSYEQYF. The CDR3 coding sequence is TGTGCCAGCTCGCGTGGAACTAGCGGGGGGGCCCTCTCCTACGAGCAGTACTTC. The full variable domain, with the rest looked up from reference TRBV18 and TRBJ2-7, is NAGVMQNPRHLVRRRGQEARLRCSPMKGHSHVYWYRQLPEEGLKFMVYLQKENIIDESGMPKERFSAEFPKEGPSILRIQQVVRGDSAAYFCASSRGTSGGALSYEQYFGPGTRLTVT.